This T cell receptor beta chain was captured by sequencing in a study of blood T cell repertoires in COVID-19. The overall study: PBMCs, B-cell-depleted T cells, or T cells provided the cDNA or gDNA that made up the material.

Exposed participants encountered a COVID-19 case during the 2 weeks preceding study entry. Per the study methods: Amplifying reference gene primers gave estimates of nucleated cell counts. Data came from immunoSEQ multiplex PCR; TCRdb stores just in-frame clones and leaves some out. That table gives V, J and clone size, and the DNA gave D and trimming. The sample carries a few hundred thousand clones, about nine tenths recorded once. Germline values: CDR1 MDHEN, CDR2 SYDVKM. V shed 5 bases, J shed 11 bases, and the junction held 9 bases outside the gene matches. The CDR3 runs 14 residues. The sample was PBMCs or T cells enriched from blood (not recorded which). The rearrangement joins TRBV28 to TRBJ1-4; 9 bases are shared with TRBD1. This clonotype was obtained from a woman aged 25 to 45 who had been exposed to COVID-19. The CDR3 here is CASSAGTGRGKLFF. The CDR3 nucleotides are TGTGCCAGCAGTGCCGGGACAGGGCGAGGGAAACTGTTTTTT.